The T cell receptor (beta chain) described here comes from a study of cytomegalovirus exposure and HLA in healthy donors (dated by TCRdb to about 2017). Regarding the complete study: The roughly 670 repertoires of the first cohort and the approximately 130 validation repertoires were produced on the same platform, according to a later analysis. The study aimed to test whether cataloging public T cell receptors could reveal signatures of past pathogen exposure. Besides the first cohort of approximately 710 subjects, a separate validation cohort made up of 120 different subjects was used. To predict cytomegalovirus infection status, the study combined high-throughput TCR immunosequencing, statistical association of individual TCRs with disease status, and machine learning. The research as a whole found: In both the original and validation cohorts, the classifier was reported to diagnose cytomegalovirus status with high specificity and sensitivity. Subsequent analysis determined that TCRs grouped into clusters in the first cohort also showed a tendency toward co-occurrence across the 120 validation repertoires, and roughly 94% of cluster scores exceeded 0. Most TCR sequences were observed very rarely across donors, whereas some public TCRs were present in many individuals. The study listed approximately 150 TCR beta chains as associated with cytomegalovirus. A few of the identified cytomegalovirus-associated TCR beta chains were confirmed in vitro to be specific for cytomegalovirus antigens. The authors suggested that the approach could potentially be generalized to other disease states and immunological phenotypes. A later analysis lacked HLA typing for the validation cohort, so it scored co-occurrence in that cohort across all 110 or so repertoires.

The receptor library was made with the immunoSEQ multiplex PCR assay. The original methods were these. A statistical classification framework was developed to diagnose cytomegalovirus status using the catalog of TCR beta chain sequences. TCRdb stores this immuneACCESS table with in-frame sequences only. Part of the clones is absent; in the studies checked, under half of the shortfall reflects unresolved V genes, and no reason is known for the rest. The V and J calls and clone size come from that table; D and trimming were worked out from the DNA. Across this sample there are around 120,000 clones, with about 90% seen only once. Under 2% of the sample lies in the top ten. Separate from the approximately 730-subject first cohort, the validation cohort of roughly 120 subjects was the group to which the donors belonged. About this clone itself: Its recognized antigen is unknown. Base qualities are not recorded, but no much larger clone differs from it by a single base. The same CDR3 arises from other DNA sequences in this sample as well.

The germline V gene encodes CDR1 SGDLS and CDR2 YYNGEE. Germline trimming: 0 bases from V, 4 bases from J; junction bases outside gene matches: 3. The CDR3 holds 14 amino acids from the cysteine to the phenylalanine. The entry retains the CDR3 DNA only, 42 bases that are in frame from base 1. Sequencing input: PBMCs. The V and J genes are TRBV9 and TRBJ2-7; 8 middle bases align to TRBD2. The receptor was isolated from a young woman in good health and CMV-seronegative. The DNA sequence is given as TGTGCCAGCAGCGTAGATCGGGGGGGTTACGAGCAGTACTTC. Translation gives CASSVDRGGYEQYF.